The 32 T cell receptor beta chains given below trace back to one sample, sequenced in a study of cytomegalovirus exposure and HLA in healthy donors. PCR primers comprised 60 Vbeta and 13 Jbeta primers. Produced via immunoSEQ multiplex PCR; TCRdb's table is partial and in-frame only. The data contain some 120,000 clones, about 78% of them singletons. Source material: PBMCs. These receptors were obtained from a woman in her forties in good health and CMV-seropositive.

This clone was seen just once. The V and J genes are TRBV2 and TRBJ2-2; 10 bases line up with TRBD2. The CDR3 has 16 amino acids. Germline V gene data show CDR1 as SNHLY and CDR2 as FYNNEI. After removal of 1 base from V and 6 bases from J, the junction contained 5 bases not matched to a gene. CDR3: CASSEGSSGGPGELFF. The CDR3, as DNA: TGTGCCAGCAGTGAAGGGTCTAGCGGGGGCCCCGGGGAGCTGTTTTTT.

The chain recombines TRBV18 with TRBJ1-1, with 7 nucleotides matching TRBD1. Germline V gene sequence: CDR1 KGHSH, CDR2 LQKENI. The CDR3 consists of 14 residues. After removal of 6 bases from V and 4 bases from J, the junction contained 8 bases not matched to a gene. CDR3 amino acids: CASSPQTGTTEAFF. CDR3 coding DNA: TGTGCCAGCTCGCCTCAGACAGGGACCACTGAAGCTTTCTTT.

This clone was seen a few times. The V gene is TRBV7-9, the J gene TRBJ2-3, with TRBD2 identical over 9 bases. With V trimmed by 8 bases and J by 3 bases, 9 bases remained unmatched. The germline V gene has CDR1 SEHNR and CDR2 FQNEAQ (reference sequence). The CDR3 contains 15 residues. CDR3 bases: TGTGCCAGCGGCCTGGCGGGGGGGTATACAGATACGCAGTATTTT. Its protein is CASGLAGGYTDTQYF.

The chain joins TRBV5-1 to TRBJ2-7; 12 bases are shared with TRBD1. The V gene's germline CDR1 is SGHRS and CDR2 YFSETQ. The V and J ends lost 4 bases and 5 bases, in that order; junction bases with no gene match: 7. This CDR3 is built from 15 residues. CDR3 DNA: TGCGCCAGCAGCAAGGGGACAGGGGGCTTCCACGAGCAGTACTTC. Its protein product is CASSKGTGGFHEQYF.

The chain has TRBV12-5 and TRBJ2-1, with D perhaps matching TRBD1 (6 bases). The CDR3 sequence is 15 residues long. V shed 6 bases and J shed 3 bases, with 15 bases lying between them. The germline CDR1 and CDR2 sequences are LGHNT and FRNRAP. CDR3 residues: CASGSPGHHYNEQFF. CDR3 in DNA: TGTGCTAGTGGATCGCCGGGACACCACTACAATGAGCAGTTCTTC.

This chain joins TRBV7-9 and TRBJ2-1; 8 bases fit TRBD2. Unmatched junction bases numbered 0, after V lost 0 bases and J lost 2 bases. This CDR3 region has 15 residues. Germline CDR1 SEHNR, CDR2 FQNEAQ (reference sequence). CDR3 sequence reads: CASSLAGGAYNEQFF. Written as DNA, the CDR3 is TGTGCCAGCAGCTTAGCCGGGGGGGCCTACAATGAGCAGTTCTTC.

Only a few counts were recorded for this clone. This CDR3 reads CASSPPTGGNTIYF. In nucleotides, the CDR3 is TGTGCCAGCAGCCCTCCGACGGGGGGAAACACCATATATTTT. The chain carries TRBV13 and TRBJ1-3; D ambiguous. V was clipped by 5 bases and J by 4 bases, with 12 bases between them. In germline, CDR1 is PRHDT, CDR2 FYEKMQ (reference sequence). CDR3 size: 14 residues.

The rearrangement links TRBV7-6 to TRBJ2-3; no reliable D call. This CDR3 is built from 13 residues. V shed 5 bases and J shed 6 bases, with 12 bases lying between them. The germline CDR1 and CDR2 sequences are SGHVS and FNYEAQ. The DNA of the CDR3 is TGTGCCAGCAGCCAGAACTATGGCGATACGCAGTATTTT. It specifies CASSQNYGDTQYF.

The chain joins TRBV5-6 to TRBJ1-2, with a weak D call TRBD1 (6 bases). The CDR3 covers 14 residues. V was shortened by 2 bases and J by 3 bases, with 11 bases between the two germline ends. The germline gives CDR1 SGHDT, CDR2 YYEEEE. Here the CDR3 reads CASSFWSGDYGYTF. In DNA form, the CDR3 reads TGTGCCAGCAGCTTCTGGTCAGGGGACTATGGCTACACCTTC.

The chain is built from TRBV10-3 and TRBJ2-1; D is unclear. Trimming cost V 6 bases and J 1 base, with 7 bases left between them. This CDR3 has 13 amino acids. Germline-derived CDR1 and CDR2 are ENHRY and SYGVKD. The CDR3 reads CAIRTPSYNEQFF. CDR3 coding DNA: TGTGCCATCAGGACACCGTCCTACAATGAGCAGTTCTTC.

V and J are TRBV7-2 and TRBJ1-2; a possible D gene is TRBD1 (5 bases). The germline gives CDR1 SGHTA, CDR2 FQGNSA. V dropped 0 bases and J dropped 5 bases, with 13 bases sitting between them. This CDR3 is 15 amino acids long. The CDR3 is CASSLAQDGGYGYTF. The DNA of the CDR3 is TGTGCCAGCAGCTTAGCACAGGACGGGGGGTATGGCTACACCTTC.

The chain uses TRBV4-3 and TRBJ2-2; weak D call: TRBD2 (5 bases). Trimming removed 4 bases from V and 4 bases from J, with 13 bases in between. The CDR3 totals 15 residues. The germline gives CDR1 LGHNA, CDR2 YSLEER. CDR3 protein: CASSPFPDSTGELFF. The CDR3 DNA sequence: TGCGCCAGCAGCCCCTTCCCGGACTCCACCGGGGAGCTGTTTTTT.

This clone was detected a few times. This sequence joins TRBV11-2 and TRBJ1-6; the D gene is possibly TRBD1 (6 bases). Germline values: CDR1 SGHAT, CDR2 FQNNGV. V lost 4 bases and J lost 8, with 18 bases in between. The CDR3 totals 16 residues. In DNA form, the CDR3 reads TGTGCCAGCAGCTCCCCTGCGGGGGGCGCGGATTCACCCCTCCACTTT. The encoded protein is CASSSPAGGADSPLHF.

This clone has just a few counts. The chain has TRBV18 and TRBJ1-5, with D possibly TRBD1 on 5 matching bases. CDR1 and CDR2 (germline): KGHSH, LQKENI. The CDR3 spans 16 residues. V was clipped by 2 bases and J by 0 bases, with 11 bases between them. CDR3 bases: TGTGCCAGCTCACCAGACAGTGCTTATAGCAATCAGCCCCAGCATTTT. It specifies CASSPDSAYSNQPQHF. Variable domain in full (rest from reference TRBV18 and TRBJ1-5): NAGVMQNPRHLVRRRGQEARLRCSPMKGHSHVYWYRQLPEEGLKFMVYLQKENIIDESGMPKERFSAEFPKEGPSILRIQQVVRGDSAAYFCASSPDSAYSNQPQHFGDGTRLSIL.

The genes are TRBV6-5 and TRBJ2-7; D uncertain. Trimming cost V 2 bases and J 0 bases, with 5 bases left between them. This CDR3 comprises 13 residues. Germline loops: CDR1 MNHEY, CDR2 SVGAGI. The CDR3 region is CASSYASSYEQYF. CDR3 DNA: TGTGCCAGCAGTTACGCGAGCTCCTACGAGCAGTACTTC.

The V gene is TRBV2, the J gene TRBJ1-5; 7 bases line up with TRBD1. This CDR3 is built from 15 residues. V dropped 1 base and J dropped 6; count of bases not matched to a gene: 6. Per germline, CDR1 SNHLY and CDR2 FYNNEI. CDR3 nucleotide sequence: TGTGCCAGCAGTGAAGGACAGGGAGAGGGTCAGCCCCAGCATTTT. Amino acid sequence: CASSEGQGEGQPQHF.

This rearrangement joins TRBV29-1 to TRBJ2-7, with D possibly TRBD1 on 6 matching bases. Trimming stripped 3 bases from V and 3 bases from J, with 15 bases between. The CDR3 is 14 residues long. Germline V CDR1 and CDR2: SQVTM, ANQGSEA. For the CDR3, the DNA is TGCAGCGTTGAGCGGGCAGGGGCTGGCTACGAGCAGTACTTC. Translating gives CSVERAGAGYEQYF.

This clone has a handful of counts. The chain combines TRBV19 with TRBJ1-4; 10 bases agree with TRBD1. The V and J ends lost 10 bases and 0 bases, in that order; junction bases with no gene match: 8. The germline V gene has CDR1 LNHDA and CDR2 SQIVND (reference sequence). CDR3 length: 16 amino acids. CDR3 region: CATRDRGRATNEKLFF. As DNA, the CDR3 is TGTGCCACCCGGGACAGGGGTCGCGCAACTAATGAAAAACTGTTTTTT.

This clone has more than one count but fewer than ten. The CDR3 sequence is CASSLVASGGYEQYF. The CDR3, as DNA: TGTGCCAGCAGCTTAGTTGCTAGCGGGGGTTACGAGCAGTACTTC. The chain combines TRBV7-8 with TRBJ2-7; 10 nucleotides match TRBD2. Germline CDR1 is SGHVS and CDR2 is FQNEAQ. The CDR3 length is 15 residues. Germline trimming cut 1 base from V and 4 bases from J; bases unmatched to any gene: 4. Combining the CDR3 with reference TRBV7-8 and TRBJ2-7 gives the whole variable domain GAGVSQSPRYKVAKRGQDVALRCDPISGHVSLFWYQQALGQGPEFLTYFQNEAQLDKSGLPSDRFFAERPEGSVSTLKIQRTQQEDSAVYLCASSLVASGGYEQYFGPGTRLTVT.

The chain joins TRBV6-5 to TRBJ1-6; TRBD1 matches at 9 bases. Losses at the gene ends were 6 bases for V and 10 bases for J; bases not matched to a gene: 4. The germline CDR1 and CDR2 sequences are MNHEY and SVGAGI. The CDR3 loop spans 13 amino acids. As DNA, the CDR3 is TGTGCCAGCAGGGACAGGGGTGAATCACCCCTCCACTTT. This codes for CASRDRGESPLHF.

The chain employs TRBV19 and TRBJ2-7, with TRBD1 matching over 10 bases. The CDR3 is made up of 14 amino acids. V was pared by 4 bases and J by 3 bases, with 3 bases of the junction left unmatched. CDR1 and CDR2 from the germline V gene are LNHDA and SQIVND (reference sequence). CDR3 sequence: CASSTGQGRYEQYF. Written as DNA, the CDR3 is TGTGCCAGTAGTACGGGACAGGGGCGCTACGAGCAGTACTTC. Full variable domain (rest looked up from reference TRBV19 and TRBJ2-7): DGGITQSPKYLFRKEGQNVTLSCEQNLNHDAMYWYRQDPGQGLRLIYYSQIVNDFQKGDIAEGYSVSREKKESFPLTVTSAQKNPTAFYLCASSTGQGRYEQYFGPGTRLTVT.

The rearrangement links TRBV2 to TRBJ2-7; D may be TRBD2 (6 bases). V lost 7 bases and J 1 base, leaving 8 bases between the germline ends. The germline gives CDR1 SNHLY, CDR2 FYNNEI. The CDR3 extends over 12 amino acids. The CDR3 loop is CASTLASYEQYF. The CDR3 nucleotides read TGTGCCAGCACTCTAGCGTCCTACGAGCAGTACTTC.

The V and J genes are TRBV10-3 and TRBJ1-3; 10 bases match TRBD1. From germline, CDR1 is ENHRY and CDR2 SYGVKD. The CDR3 is 13 residues long. The trim removed 8 bases at V and 7 bases at J, leaving 5 bases unmatched. The CDR3 nucleotides read TGTGCCATCCAGGACAGGGGGATCAACACCATATATTTT. Translated: CAIQDRGINTIYF.

This rearrangement joins TRBV5-1 to TRBJ2-3, with TRBD1 matching 7 bases. Unmatched junction bases numbered 6, after V lost 2 bases and J lost 6 bases. The CDR3 loop spans 14 amino acids. Germline V gene data show CDR1 as SGHRS and CDR2 as YFSETQ. The CDR3 bases are TGCGCCAGCAGCTTTACAGGGGCGTCGGATACGCAGTATTTT. Residues: CASSFTGASDTQYF.

The CDR3 reads CATSRNIQGMAEAFF. The CDR3 DNA sequence: TGTGCCACCAGCAGAAACATACAGGGTATGGCTGAAGCTTTCTTT. The V and J genes are TRBV15 and TRBJ1-1; D may be TRBD1 (6 bases). The CDR3 runs to 15 residues. The V gene's germline CDR1 is LNHNV and CDR2 YYDKDF (reference sequence). Between the trimmed V and J ends, which lost 2 bases and 6 bases, there was a span of 16 bases.

The chain carries TRBV4-1 and TRBJ1-2; 8 nucleotides agree with TRBD1. Trimming took 0 bases from V and 4 from J; bases not matched to a gene: 7. CDR1 is MGHRA, CDR2 YSYEKL, per germline. The CDR3 is made up of 16 amino acids. CDR3 protein: CASSQETLTGAYGYTF. The CDR3 nucleotides read TGCGCCAGCAGCCAAGAGACCCTGACAGGGGCCTATGGCTACACCTTC.

This clone has only a few counts. The chain couples TRBV6-6 to TRBJ2-7, with 8 bases aligning to TRBD2. With V trimmed by 5 bases and J by 0 bases, 6 bases remained unmatched. Germline values: CDR1 MNHNY, CDR2 SVGAGI (reference sequence). This CDR3 is 15 amino acids long. CDR3 nucleotides: TGTGCCAGCAGTCGGACTAGCAGAAGCTCCTACGAGCAGTACTTC. It specifies CASSRTSRSSYEQYF.

This clone was counted a single time. The chain uses TRBV6-6 and TRBJ1-5; D is unresolved. V shed 0 bases and J shed 7 bases, with 10 bases lying between them. Germline CDR1 MNHNY, CDR2 SVGAGI (reference sequence). The length of the CDR3 is 14 residues. In DNA, the CDR3 is TGTGCCAGCAGTTACTCGGGGAGCGGGCAGCCCCAGCATTTT. This translates into CASSYSGSGQPQHF.

The rearrangement links TRBV12-5 to TRBJ1-1; a weak D match, TRBD1 (5 bases). This CDR3 has 15 amino acids. V was pared by 0 bases and J by 4 bases, with 12 bases between. Germline V gene data show CDR1 as LGHNT and CDR2 as FRNRAP. The CDR3 nucleotides read TGTGCTAGTGGTTTGGTACCGGAACAGGCCACTGAAGCTTTCTTT. Encoded protein: CASGLVPEQATEAFF.

The table lists this clone with a few counts. The chain uses TRBV5-5 and TRBJ1-1; D is unresolved. Per the germline V gene, CDR1 is SGHKS and CDR2 is YYEKEE (reference sequence). Between the trimmed V and J ends, which lost 4 bases and 0 bases, there was a span of 7 bases. CDR3 length: 13 amino acids. CDR3 residues: CASSGQMNTEAFF. CDR3 DNA sequence: TGTGCCAGCAGCGGGCAGATGAACACTGAAGCTTTCTTT.

There are a few counts of this clone. The chain recombines TRBV10-2 with TRBJ2-2; weak D call: TRBD1 (6 bases). The CDR3 length is 15 residues. CDR1 and CDR2 from the germline V gene are WSHSY and SAAADI. Trimming took 6 bases from V and 7 from J, leaving 18 bases between them. The CDR3 DNA follows: TGCGCCAGCAGAGAGGCTGCAGGGGCGGGCGGGGAGCTGTTTTTT. It encodes CASREAAGAGGELFF.

This clone appeared a few times. The chain uses TRBV20-1 and TRBJ1-2; D is possibly TRBD1 (5 bases). This CDR3 spans 11 amino acids. Deletions cut 4 bases from V and 8 bases from J, with 11 bases between. CDR1 is DFQATT and CDR2 is SNEGSKA in the germline V gene (reference sequence). CDR3 residues: CSAKAGGGYTF. The CDR3 region has the DNA TGCAGTGCTAAGGCGGGGGGGGGCTACACCTTC.